What follows is one TCR beta chain and its context. Which antigen it targets is not known. Per-nucleotide qualities are absent, and no much larger clonotype sits a single base away. The CDR3 regions of human TCRbeta chains were analyzed by immunosequencing. The original pipeline was this. TCRs in the repertoires were matched against a reference library of SARS-CoV-2-specific TCRs that had been generated with the MIRA antigen-specificity platform. Breadth was defined as the fraction of unique TCRs that were SARS-CoV-2-associated, and depth was defined as the fraction of total T cells that were SARS-CoV-2-associated. Using the MIRA data, each spike-specific TCR was assigned both to the spike region to which the TCR was reactive and to a CD4 or CD8 class. Log10-transformed breadth and depth values were compared by one-way ANOVA with Sidak's multiple comparisons tests. TCRdb provides this immuneACCESS table in a form limited to in-frame rearrangements. Some clones are lacking; in checked studies, under half of them reflect an unresolved V gene, and why the rest are absent is not known. V, J and clone size were drawn from that table, and D and trimming were deduced from the DNA. The sample profile shows 120,000 or so clones; roughly nine tenths of them were found once. The ten largest clones represent 25% to 30% of the sample.

The data are from a study of T cell responses to AZD1222 COVID-19 vaccine (dated by TCRdb to the early 2020s). Background on the whole study: AZD1222 recipients given second doses at about 4 weeks or at about 12 weeks were pooled, since spike-specific TCR depth and breadth were not found to differ between the two schedules. A total of 233 trial participants underwent TCR sequencing, of whom under 220 had received two doses of AZD1222 and about 26 had received two doses of the MenACWY control vaccine. Trial participants were enrolled by age into subgroups of 18-55, 56-69 and 70-plus years, and around 150, 28 and 57 TCR-sequenced participants, respectively, were included in these subgroups.

What the authors observed across the whole study: Reportedly, almost half of the unique spike-specific TCRs recognized epitopes lying outside the regions that are mutated in the B.1.351 and B.1.1.7 variants. After two AZD1222 doses, both the breadth and the depth of spike-specific TCRs were significantly higher than at day 0 and than in MenACWY recipients. The 56-69-year group was small, and its depth increase did not reach significance, likely because of low power. Because no day 14 peak-response samples were available, the repertoires could be characterized only after the peak T cell response. Conclusions about previously exposed vaccinees are limited, since just five or six AZD1222 recipients were seropositive for SARS-CoV-2 at baseline. Participants were mostly white British, with more females than males. The authors suggested clonal diversity may have been underestimated. The whole spike protein was spanned by vaccine-associated CD4 TCRs, and dominant responses were seen in regions 160-218 and 743-854.

The time point label on this specimen signifies: baseline before first vaccination. Vaccinee samples came from UK trials COV001 and COV002, including a single-blind randomized controlled phase 2/3 trial of AZD1222 (ChAdOx1 nCoV-19) in healthy adults. For TCRbeta chain sequencing, PBMC samples were collected from trial participants at day 0 and at day 28 after the second dose. Deletion took 0 bases off V and 10 bases off J, with a span of 8 bases between the germline ends. From a lookup of the germline V gene, CDR1 and CDR2 are SGHRS and YFSETQ. From the cysteine through the phenylalanine, the CDR3 covers 13 amino acids. Only the CDR3 portion is preserved as DNA: 39 bases, with reading frame beginning at the first base.

This clonotype was obtained from an adult in good health. Rearrangement joined TRBV5-1 to TRBJ1-6, with no D gene named confidently. The specimen comprised peripheral blood, sampled on day 0 of AZD1222 vaccination. The CDR3 reads as follows: CASSLEEYSPLHF. The DNA reads as follows: TGCGCCAGCAGCTTGGAGGAATACTCACCCCTCCACTTT.